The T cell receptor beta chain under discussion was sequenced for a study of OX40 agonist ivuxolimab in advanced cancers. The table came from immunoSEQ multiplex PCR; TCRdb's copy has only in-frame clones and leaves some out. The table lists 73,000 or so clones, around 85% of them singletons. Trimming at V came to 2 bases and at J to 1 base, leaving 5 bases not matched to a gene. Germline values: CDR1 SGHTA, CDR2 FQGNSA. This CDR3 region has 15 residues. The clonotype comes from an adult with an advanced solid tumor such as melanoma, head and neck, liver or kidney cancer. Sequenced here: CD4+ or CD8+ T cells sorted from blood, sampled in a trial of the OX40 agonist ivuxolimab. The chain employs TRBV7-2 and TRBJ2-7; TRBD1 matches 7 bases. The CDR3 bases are TGTGCCAGCAGCTTAACCCAGGACAGGTCCTACGAGCAGTACTTC. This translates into CASSLTQDRSYEQYF.